Presented here are 10 T cell receptor beta chains from one specimen sequenced in a study of cytomegalovirus exposure and HLA in healthy donors. The PCR used 60 Vbeta and 13 Jbeta primers. Repertoires were generated with immunoSEQ multiplex PCR, while TCRdb's copy carries only in-frame clones and drops some. Recorded here are approximately 52,000 clones; the top ten clones represent approximately 9%. The sequenced sample consisted of PBMCs. The receptors derive from a man aged 45 to 65 in good health and CMV-seropositive.

This chain connects TRBV29-1 to TRBJ1-1; 8 nucleotides align to TRBD1. The CDR3 sequence is 14 residues long. Per germline, CDR1 SQVTM and CDR2 ANQGSEA. The trim removed 7 bases at V and 1 base at J, leaving 8 bases unmatched. The CDR3, as DNA: TGCAGCGCTTCTCAGGGGGCAGGGAACACTGAAGCTTTCTTT. It codes for CSASQGAGNTEAFF. Based on the CDR3 plus reference TRBV29-1 and TRBJ1-1, the full variable domain is SAVISQKPSRDICQRGTSLTIQCQVDSQVTMMFWYRQQPGQSLTLIATANQGSEATYESGFVIDKFPISRPNLTFSTLTVSNMSPEDSSIYLCSASQGAGNTEAFFGQGTRLTVV.

The CDR3 is CASSPLARVKETQYF. The CDR3 coding sequence is TGTGCCAGCAGCCCCCTAGCGCGGGTAAAAGAGACCCAGTACTTC. J is TRBJ2-5 and V is TRBV11-2, with TRBD2 as a possible D gene (6 bases). This CDR3 has 15 amino acids. Germline V gene data show CDR1 as SGHAT and CDR2 as FQNNGV. The V end lost 5 bases, the J end lost 3 bases, and 16 bases lay between the germline ends. The whole variable domain, filled in from reference TRBV11-2 and TRBJ2-5, reads EAGVAQSPRYKIIEKRQSVAFWCNPISGHATLYWYQQILGQGPKLLIQFQNNGVVDDSQLPKDRFSAERLKGVDSTLKIQPAKLEDSAVYLCASSPLARVKETQYFGPGTRLLVL.

This sequence joins TRBV7-2 and TRBJ2-3, with TRBD2 matching over 15 bases. V shed 5 bases and J 4 bases; nucleotides not matched to a gene: 7. The CDR3 sequence is 17 residues long. CDR1 is SGHTA and CDR2 is FQGNSA in the germline V gene. The CDR3 DNA sequence: TGTGCCAGCAGCCGTCGGACTAGCGGGAGGGTAGCAGATACGCAGTATTTT. Its protein product is CASSRRTSGRVADTQYF. Full variable domain (outside the CDR3, taken from reference TRBV7-2 and TRBJ2-3): GAGVSQSPSNKVTEKGKDVELRCDPISGHTALYWYRQSLGQGLEFLIYFQGNSAPDKSGLPSDRFSAERTGGSVSTLTIQRTQQEDSAVYLCASSRRTSGRVADTQYFGPGTRLTVL.

This chain joins TRBV5-6 and TRBJ2-7; TRBD1 matches at 7 bases. With V trimmed by 4 bases and J by 4 bases, 11 bases remained unmatched. Germline lookup yields CDR1 SGHDT and CDR2 YYEEEE. The length of the CDR3 is 15 residues. The CDR3 nucleotides read TGTGCCAGCAGCCTTACTACAGGGGCCGTATACGAGCAGTACTTC. Translating gives CASSLTTGAVYEQYF.

V is TRBV28 and J is TRBJ2-5; D is unclear. Trimming stripped 6 bases from V and 1 base from J, with 3 bases between. The CDR3 length is 11 residues. Germline-derived CDR1 and CDR2 are MDHEN and SYDVKM. The CDR3 reads CASRAQETQYF. Written as DNA, the CDR3 is TGTGCCAGCAGAGCCCAAGAGACCCAGTACTTC.

This sequence joins TRBV6-5 and TRBJ1-5; D might be TRBD1 (6 bases). CDR3 length equals 14 residues. V was shortened by 5 bases and J by 2 bases, with 10 bases between the two germline ends. The germline V gene encodes CDR1 MNHEY and CDR2 SVGAGI. The CDR3 DNA follows: TGTGCCAGCAGTACAGGGTTCGGCAATCAGCCCCAGCATTTT. It translates to CASSTGFGNQPQHF.

The chain employs TRBV30 and TRBJ2-7; perhaps TRBD2 as D (5 bases). CDR1 GTSNPN and CDR2 SVGIG come from the germline V gene (reference sequence). This CDR3 contains 13 residues. Trimming took off 2 bases at V and 5 bases at J, with 13 bases between the two ends. The CDR3 loop is CAWSIIDGDEQYF. The CDR3 region has the DNA TGTGCCTGGAGTATTATCGACGGGGACGAGCAGTACTTC.

The CDR3 reads CASSLGQEVGYGYTF. In DNA, the CDR3 is TGCGCCAGCAGCTTAGGACAGGAGGTGGGCTATGGCTACACCTTC. The V call is TRBV5-1, the J call TRBJ1-2; 7 nucleotides line up with TRBD1. This CDR3 has 15 amino acids. J was trimmed by 4 bases and V by 2 bases; bases with no gene match: 8. The germline V gene encodes CDR1 SGHRS and CDR2 YFSETQ.

This chain links TRBV6-6 with TRBJ2-5, with D maybe TRBD2 (6 bases). Per germline, CDR1 MNHNY and CDR2 SVGAGI (reference sequence). The CDR3 totals 13 residues. V was clipped by 10 bases and J by 2 bases, with 14 bases between them. This CDR3 reads CATKRAGQETQYF. The CDR3 coding sequence is TGTGCCACCAAACGGGCGGGGCAAGAGACCCAGTACTTC.

This CDR3 reads CASSSTGGPITEAFF. The CDR3, as DNA: TGTGCCAGCAGCTCCACGGGGGGACCGATCACTGAAGCTTTCTTT. V gene TRBV7-9 combines with J gene TRBJ1-1; D is possibly TRBD1 (5 bases). Trimming cost V 4 bases and J 4 bases, with 16 bases left between them. The CDR3 totals 15 residues. CDR1 is SEHNR, CDR2 FQNEAQ, per germline (reference sequence).